Following are 30 T cell receptor beta chains from one sample sequenced in a study of cytomegalovirus exposure and HLA in healthy donors. The PCR had 60 Vbeta and 13 Jbeta primers. TCRdb keeps only in-frame clones here, not all; method: immunoSEQ multiplex PCR. This sample carries 90,000 or so clones, around four fifths of them seen once, and the ten largest clones take approximately 3.6%. Sequencing used PBMCs. Receptors originate from a man aged 25-40 years in good health and CMV-seropositive.

The chain combines TRBV7-9 with TRBJ2-3, with D tentatively TRBD2 (6 bases). The CDR3 runs 15 residues. Germline V lookup: CDR1 SEHNR, CDR2 FQNEAQ (reference sequence). Trimming pared 11 bases from V and 0 bases from J, leaving 18 bases between. The CDR3 loop reads CASRGGGASTDTQYF. The DNA of the CDR3 is TGTGCCTCGCGAGGTGGCGGGGCTAGCACAGATACGCAGTATTTT.

DNA for the CDR3: TGCGCCAGCAGCCCGGGACTAGCGGGTTCCTACGAGCAGTACTTC. Translating it yields CASSPGLAGSYEQYF. This chain links TRBV4-1 with TRBJ2-7; 12 positions match TRBD2. Germline loops: CDR1 MGHRA, CDR2 YSYEKL. The CDR3 contains 15 residues. The trim removed 4 bases at V and 1 base at J, leaving 2 bases unmatched.

The rearrangement uses TRBV5-1 and TRBJ2-1, with TRBD2 matching 8 bases. From germline, CDR1 is SGHRS and CDR2 YFSETQ. Unmatched junction bases numbered 8, after V lost 5 bases and J lost 4 bases. CDR3 length: 15 amino acids. The DNA of the CDR3 is TGCGCCAGCAGAACCGGACTAGCAGTTTACAATGAGCAGTTCTTC. It encodes CASRTGLAVYNEQFF.

J is TRBJ1-2 and V is TRBV2; 8 bases are shared with TRBD1. J lost 8 bases, V lost 0 bases, and 5 bases had no gene match. In germline, CDR1 is SNHLY, CDR2 FYNNEI. This CDR3 is 14 amino acids long. The CDR3 DNA sequence: TGTGCCAGCAGTGAAGCGCAGGGGGCGGGAGGCTACACCTTC. It encodes CASSEAQGAGGYTF.

The table lists this clone with many counts. This rearrangement joins TRBV6-6 to TRBJ1-1; 10 bases are shared with TRBD1. The J segment lost 2 bases and the V segment lost 7 bases, leaving 4 bases of the junction unmatched. This CDR3 comprises 14 residues. CDR1 and CDR2 from the germline V gene are MNHNY and SVGAGI (reference sequence). CDR3 sequence (DNA): TGTGCCAGCAAACCGACAGGGGGCAACACTGAAGCTTTCTTT. It yields the protein CASKPTGGNTEAFF.

The chain employs TRBV5-1 and TRBJ1-1; TRBD1 agrees at 9 bases. V dropped 3 bases and J dropped 1; count of bases not matched to a gene: 4. The germline V gene has CDR1 SGHRS and CDR2 YFSETQ. The CDR3 totals 15 residues. Here the CDR3 reads CASSWGTGQNTEAFF. CDR3 coding DNA: TGCGCCAGCAGCTGGGGGACAGGGCAGAACACTGAAGCTTTCTTT.

The CDR3 sequence: CASSLGKRTSGRAGGNEQFF. As DNA, the CDR3 is TGTGCCAGCAGCTTAGGCAAAAGGACTAGCGGGAGGGCCGGCGGGAATGAGCAGTTCTTC. The gene calls are TRBV13 and TRBJ2-1, with 15 bases matching TRBD2. V lost 0 bases and J lost 7; bases outside the gene matches: 13. This CDR3 is built from 20 residues. Germline V gene lookup returns CDR1 PRHDT and CDR2 FYEKMQ (reference sequence).

The V and J genes are TRBV15 and TRBJ1-2; 12 bases match TRBD1. CDR1 and CDR2 (germline): LNHNV, YYDKDF (reference sequence). The CDR3 consists of 15 residues. V was pared by 5 bases and J by 8 bases, with 9 bases of the junction left unmatched. CDR3 sequence reads: CATSVRGQGASGYTF. Written as DNA, the CDR3 is TGTGCCACCAGCGTGCGGGGACAGGGGGCGTCAGGCTACACCTTC. The full variable domain, completed using reference TRBV15 and TRBJ1-2, is DAMVIQNPRYQVTQFGKPVTLSCSQTLNHNVMYWYQQKSSQAPKLLFHYYDKDFNNEADTPDNFQSRRPNTSFCFLDIRSPGLGDTAMYLCATSVRGQGASGYTFGSGTRLTVV.

A remark on this clone: One junction end does not reproduce the germline sequence, and a read error may be involved. The chain combines TRBV28 with TRBJ1-4, with 11 bases fitting TRBD1. The CDR3 is 13 amino acids. CDR1 is MDHEN and CDR2 is SYDVKM in the germline V gene. The CDR3 protein is CASRQGQGVLRAF. For the CDR3, the DNA is TGTGCCAGCAGACAGGGACAGGGGGTCCTCCGTGCTTTT.

V gene TRBV5-6 combines with J gene TRBJ1-1; a weak D match, TRBD1 (6 bases). Trimming left V 1 base short and J 3 bases short, with 13 bases between. Looked up from germline, CDR1 is SGHDT and CDR2 is YYEEEE. The CDR3 length is 15 residues. The CDR3 nucleotides read TGTGCCAGCAGCTTGTACAGGGAGTTCGACACTGAAGCTTTCTTT. It translates to CASSLYREFDTEAFF.

This clone was detected once. The V and J genes are TRBV7-6 and TRBJ2-1; D possibly matches TRBD1 or TRBD2 (6 bases each). Germline assignment: CDR1 SGHVS and CDR2 FNYEAQ. The CDR3 length is 15 residues. V was trimmed by 5 bases and J by 5 bases, leaving 16 bases between them. CDR3 bases: TGTGCCAGCAGCCTAGGGGGGCGAACGCACAATGAGCAGTTCTTC. It codes for CASSLGGRTHNEQFF.

The rearrangement joins TRBV4-1 to TRBJ1-1; 9 positions match TRBD1. This CDR3 region has 18 residues. The V segment lost 4 bases and the J segment 5 bases; nucleotides outside the gene matches: 17. CDR1 and CDR2 (germline): MGHRA, YSYEKL. CDR3 region: CASSPLGGQGKRITEAFF. The CDR3 nucleotides are TGCGCCAGCAGCCCCTTAGGTGGACAGGGGAAAAGAATTACTGAAGCTTTCTTT.

The chain is built from TRBV29-1 and TRBJ2-1; D is uncertain. With 7 bases removed from V and 2 bases from J, the gap between germline ends came to 12 bases. The CDR3 consists of 13 residues. Germline lookup yields CDR1 SQVTM and CDR2 ANQGSEA. CDR3 sequence: CSGRMTPYNEQFF. In nucleotides, the CDR3 is TGCAGCGGCCGCATGACTCCCTACAATGAGCAGTTCTTC.

V is TRBV18 and J is TRBJ2-3, with a weak D call TRBD2 (6 bases). Per the germline V gene, CDR1 is KGHSH and CDR2 is LQKENI. This CDR3 has 16 residues. The V and J ends lost 2 bases and 6 bases respectively, with 18 bases between them. The chain's CDR3 is CASSPGMGGSVDTQYF. The CDR3 DNA follows: TGTGCCAGCTCACCAGGCATGGGGGGATCGGTCGATACGCAGTATTTT.

V usage is TRBV18 and J usage is TRBJ2-1; tentatively, D is TRBD1 (7 bases). V was trimmed by 5 bases and J by 9 bases, leaving 17 bases between them. The CDR3 totals 14 residues. Germline CDR1 and CDR2: KGHSH and LQKENI. CDR3 coding DNA: TGTGCCAGCTCAACGGGCGCTCAGGGGGGTGAGCAGTTCTTC. Translation gives CASSTGAQGGEQFF.

This chain connects TRBV6-1 to TRBJ1-5; maybe TRBD1 (5 bases). The CDR3 extends over 14 amino acids. CDR1 is MNHNS, CDR2 SASEGT, per germline. Trimming took 6 bases from V and 2 from J, leaving 11 bases between them. This chain's CDR3 is CASRDMYGNQPQHF. Here the CDR3 DNA reads TGTGCCAGCAGGGACATGTATGGCAATCAGCCCCAGCATTTT.

The chain recombines TRBV7-6 with TRBJ2-1; 7 bases are a match to TRBD2. Germline trimming cut 5 bases from V and 8 bases from J; bases unmatched to any gene: 6. CDR1 and CDR2 from the germline V gene are SGHVS and FNYEAQ. CDR3 length: 13 residues. CDR3 protein: CASSGLGTDEQFF. The CDR3 DNA follows: TGTGCCAGCAGCGGACTAGGTACCGATGAGCAGTTCTTC.

This chain uses TRBV5-1 with TRBJ2-5; D call uncertain. Trimming removed 2 bases from V and 5 bases from J, with 19 bases in between. This CDR3 has 16 amino acids. Germline lookup yields CDR1 SGHRS and CDR2 YFSETQ. CDR3 loop: CASSFSNSPNRETQYF. The CDR3 DNA follows: TGCGCCAGCAGCTTTTCCAATTCGCCTAATCGGGAGACCCAGTACTTC.

The gene calls are TRBV28 and TRBJ1-2, with D tentatively TRBD1 (5 bases). Germline V gene sequence: CDR1 MDHEN, CDR2 SYDVKM. CDR3 length: 14 residues. V lost 7 bases and J lost 2, with 14 bases in between. The CDR3 loop is CASNTGLLNYGYTF. The CDR3 DNA reads TGTGCCAGCAACACGGGACTGCTGAACTATGGCTACACCTTC.

The chain couples TRBV2 to TRBJ1-4; 8 nucleotides agree with TRBD1. V was pared by 8 bases and J by 4 bases, with 9 bases of the junction left unmatched. Germline values: CDR1 SNHLY, CDR2 FYNNEI. The CDR3 extends over 15 amino acids. The CDR3 reads CASVRTGGLNEKLFF. The CDR3 DNA reads as TGTGCCAGCGTACGAACAGGGGGACTTAATGAAAAACTGTTTTTT.

The chain carries TRBV12-5 and TRBJ1-1, with TRBD1 identical over 8 bases. Germline V gene sequence: CDR1 LGHNT, CDR2 FRNRAP. J lost 3 bases, V lost 2 bases, and 5 bases had no gene match. This CDR3 contains 15 residues. For the CDR3, the DNA is TGTGCTAGTGGTTTGTTCGGCAGGGGGCACACTGAAGCTTTCTTT. Amino acid sequence: CASGLFGRGHTEAFF. The entire variable domain, with the rest obtained from reference TRBV12-5 and TRBJ1-1, is as follows: DARVTQTPRHKVTEMGQEVTMRCQPILGHNTVFWYRQTMMQGLELLAYFRNRAPLDDSGMPKDRFSAEMPDATLATLKIQPSEPRDSAVYFCASGLFGRGHTEAFFGQGTRLTVV.

The rearrangement joins TRBV5-1 to TRBJ2-7; 8 bases line up with TRBD1. The germline V gene has CDR1 SGHRS and CDR2 YFSETQ. J lost 2 bases, V lost 4 bases, and 2 bases had no gene match. The CDR3 runs to 13 residues. CDR3 residues: CASSPDRAYEQYF. In DNA form, the CDR3 reads TGCGCCAGCAGCCCGGACAGGGCCTACGAGCAGTACTTC.

The chain links TRBV15 to TRBJ2-1; 9 nucleotides agree with TRBD2. Germline assignment: CDR1 LNHNV and CDR2 YYDKDF (reference sequence). The CDR3 is 15 amino acids. Trimming removed 8 bases from V and 3 bases from J; junction bases left unmatched: 8. CDR3 sequence (DNA): TGTGCCACCGCAGCTAGCGGGATATTCTACAATGAGCAGTTCTTC. Protein sequence: CATAASGIFYNEQFF.

The chain joins TRBV28 to TRBJ2-5; 7 positions match TRBD1. This CDR3 region has 15 residues. V lost 3 bases to trimming and J lost 11 bases; unmatched junction nucleotides: 15. Germline CDR1 is MDHEN and CDR2 is SYDVKM. The CDR3 DNA follows: TGTGCCAGCAGTTTGAAAAAGCCAGGGGGTGGTGAGCAGTACTTC. It is translated as CASSLKKPGGGEQYF.

The V and J genes are TRBV5-4 and TRBJ1-1; weak D call: TRBD1 (6 bases). The CDR3 is made up of 17 amino acids. Germline values: CDR1 SGHNT, CDR2 YYREEE (reference sequence). With 3 bases removed from V and 1 base from J, the gap between germline ends came to 19 bases. Here the CDR3 DNA reads TGTGCCAGCAGCTCGGACAGCTTAACCCGTTGGAACACTGAAGCTTTCTTT. Translating it yields CASSSDSLTRWNTEAFF.

V is TRBV7-2 and J is TRBJ2-1; 7 nucleotides align to TRBD2. CDR1 and CDR2 (germline): SGHTA, FQGNSA. This CDR3 region has 11 residues. With V trimmed by 10 bases and J by 4 bases, 1 base remained unmatched. CDR3 protein: CATLAYNEQFF. CDR3 DNA sequence: TGTGCCACACTAGCGTACAATGAGCAGTTCTTC.

This clone was observed a handful of times. This chain links TRBV6-5 with TRBJ2-7, with 12 bases that match TRBD1. The germline V gene has CDR1 MNHEY and CDR2 SVGAGI. V lost 4 bases to trimming and J lost 3 bases; unmatched junction nucleotides: 4. The CDR3 spans 15 residues. The CDR3: CASSFGTGGLYEQYF. In DNA form, the CDR3 reads TGTGCCAGCAGTTTCGGGACAGGGGGCCTCTACGAGCAGTACTTC.

V gene TRBV6-5 combines with J gene TRBJ2-3; 8 bases align to TRBD2. Germline trimming cut 6 bases from V and 6 bases from J; bases unmatched to any gene: 11. There are 15 residues in the CDR3. Germline values: CDR1 MNHEY, CDR2 SVGAGI. The CDR3 reads CASRLSGTSGDTQYF. The CDR3 DNA reads as TGTGCCAGCAGGCTTTCCGGGACTAGTGGGGATACGCAGTATTTT.

The rearrangement uses TRBV5-4 and TRBJ1-1; 7 bases agree with TRBD1. This CDR3 has 13 residues. With 4 bases clipped from V and 8 bases from J, the junction kept 8 bases outside the gene matches. Germline V CDR1 and CDR2: SGHNT, YYREEE (reference sequence). As DNA, the CDR3 is TGTGCCAGCAGCGAGACAGGGAGTCGGGAAGCTTTCTTT. As protein: CASSETGSREAFF.

The rearrangement joins TRBV5-1 to TRBJ2-7; 15 nucleotides agree with TRBD2. From germline, CDR1 is SGHRS and CDR2 YFSETQ. The CDR3 consists of 15 residues. V shed 0 bases, J shed 6 bases, and the junction held 1 base outside the gene matches. The CDR3 loop reads CASSLEGLAGGEQYF. The CDR3, as DNA: TGCGCCAGCAGCTTGGAGGGACTAGCGGGAGGCGAGCAGTACTTC.